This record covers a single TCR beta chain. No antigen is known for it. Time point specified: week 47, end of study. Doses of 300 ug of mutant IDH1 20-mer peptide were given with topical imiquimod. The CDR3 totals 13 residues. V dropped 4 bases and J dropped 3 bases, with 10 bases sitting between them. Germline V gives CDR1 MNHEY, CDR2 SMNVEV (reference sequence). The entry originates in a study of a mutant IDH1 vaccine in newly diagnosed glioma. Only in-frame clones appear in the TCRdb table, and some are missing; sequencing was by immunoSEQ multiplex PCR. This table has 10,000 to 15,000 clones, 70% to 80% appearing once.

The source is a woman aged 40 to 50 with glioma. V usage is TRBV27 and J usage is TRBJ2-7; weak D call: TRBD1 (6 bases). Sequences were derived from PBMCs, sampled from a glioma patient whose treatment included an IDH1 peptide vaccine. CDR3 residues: CASSSRDNYEQYF. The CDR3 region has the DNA TGTGCCAGCAGTTCCCGGGACAACTACGAGCAGTACTTC.